The next 6 T cell receptor beta chains were all read from a single sample in a study of CD8 T cells in Susac syndrome. Random hexamers served to reverse transcribe roughly 0.5 to 1 ug RNA. TCRdb analysed the immunoSEQ multiplex PCR reads with MiXCR anew, one entry per CDR3 protein. The sample holds roughly 170,000 distinct CDR3 sequences, under 95% seen once. Sequencing was done on a sample of CD4+ T cells from PBMCs. All receptors come from a human donor with multiple sclerosis.

J is TRBJ1-6 and V is TRBV7-2; D is uncertain. Between the trimmed V and J ends, which lost 2 bases and 13 bases, there was a span of 9 bases. This CDR3 has 12 amino acids. Germline values: CDR1 SGHTA, CDR2 FQGNSA. This chain's CDR3 is CASSLSPVPLHF. The CDR3, as DNA: TGTGCCAGCAGCTTAAGTCCGGTTCCCCTCCACTTT.

This sequence joins TRBV19 and TRBJ2-1; no clear D. With 3 bases removed from V and 7 bases from J, the gap between germline ends came to 4 bases. The CDR3 loop spans 11 amino acids. Germline CDR1 is LNHDA and CDR2 is SQIVND (reference sequence). In DNA, the CDR3 is TGTGCCAGTAGTATGGCTAATGAGCAGTTCTTC. It translates to CASSMANEQFF.

V and J are TRBV9 and TRBJ1-4; tentatively, D is TRBD1 (6 bases). Trimming removed 7 bases at V and 5 bases at J, with 6 bases between. The CDR3 is 11 amino acids. Germline loops: CDR1 SGDLS, CDR2 YYNGEE. CDR3 protein: CASGQNEKLFF. CDR3 DNA: TGTGCCAGCGGACAGAATGAAAAACTGTTTTTT. Together with reference TRBV9 and TRBJ1-4, the CDR3 gives the full variable domain: DSGVTQTPKHLITATGQRVTLRCSPRSGDLSVYWYQQSLDQGLQFLIQYYNGEERAKGNILERFSAQQFPDLHSELNLSSLELGDSALYFCASGQNEKLFFGSGTQLSVL.

This rearrangement joins TRBV5-1 to TRBJ1-1; possibly TRBD1 for D (6 bases). V was trimmed by 3 bases and J by 0 bases, leaving 9 bases between them. The CDR3 sequence is 14 residues long. CDR1 is SGHRS and CDR2 is YFSETQ in the germline V gene. The CDR3 spells CASSSGTMNTEAFF. DNA for the CDR3: TGCGCCAGCAGCTCCGGGACAATGAACACTGAAGCTTTCTTT.

V usage is TRBV5-1 and J usage is TRBJ2-7, with D perhaps TRBD2 (5 bases). The CDR3 totals 15 residues. V shed 4 bases and J shed 3 bases, with 17 bases lying between them. Germline loops: CDR1 SGHRS, CDR2 YFSETQ. The CDR3 reads CASSPFEGANYEQYF. CDR3 DNA sequence: TGCGCCAGCAGCCCCTTTGAGGGTGCGAACTACGAGCAGTACTTC.

The genes are TRBV20-1 and TRBJ1-5, with D unclear. V was cut by 6 bases and J by 5 bases, with 11 bases left in between. The V gene's germline CDR1 is DFQATT and CDR2 SNEGSKA (reference sequence). CDR3 length equals 12 residues. The CDR3 is CSALARHQPQHF. CDR3 coding DNA: TGCAGTGCCTTGGCGAGGCATCAGCCCCAGCATTTT.